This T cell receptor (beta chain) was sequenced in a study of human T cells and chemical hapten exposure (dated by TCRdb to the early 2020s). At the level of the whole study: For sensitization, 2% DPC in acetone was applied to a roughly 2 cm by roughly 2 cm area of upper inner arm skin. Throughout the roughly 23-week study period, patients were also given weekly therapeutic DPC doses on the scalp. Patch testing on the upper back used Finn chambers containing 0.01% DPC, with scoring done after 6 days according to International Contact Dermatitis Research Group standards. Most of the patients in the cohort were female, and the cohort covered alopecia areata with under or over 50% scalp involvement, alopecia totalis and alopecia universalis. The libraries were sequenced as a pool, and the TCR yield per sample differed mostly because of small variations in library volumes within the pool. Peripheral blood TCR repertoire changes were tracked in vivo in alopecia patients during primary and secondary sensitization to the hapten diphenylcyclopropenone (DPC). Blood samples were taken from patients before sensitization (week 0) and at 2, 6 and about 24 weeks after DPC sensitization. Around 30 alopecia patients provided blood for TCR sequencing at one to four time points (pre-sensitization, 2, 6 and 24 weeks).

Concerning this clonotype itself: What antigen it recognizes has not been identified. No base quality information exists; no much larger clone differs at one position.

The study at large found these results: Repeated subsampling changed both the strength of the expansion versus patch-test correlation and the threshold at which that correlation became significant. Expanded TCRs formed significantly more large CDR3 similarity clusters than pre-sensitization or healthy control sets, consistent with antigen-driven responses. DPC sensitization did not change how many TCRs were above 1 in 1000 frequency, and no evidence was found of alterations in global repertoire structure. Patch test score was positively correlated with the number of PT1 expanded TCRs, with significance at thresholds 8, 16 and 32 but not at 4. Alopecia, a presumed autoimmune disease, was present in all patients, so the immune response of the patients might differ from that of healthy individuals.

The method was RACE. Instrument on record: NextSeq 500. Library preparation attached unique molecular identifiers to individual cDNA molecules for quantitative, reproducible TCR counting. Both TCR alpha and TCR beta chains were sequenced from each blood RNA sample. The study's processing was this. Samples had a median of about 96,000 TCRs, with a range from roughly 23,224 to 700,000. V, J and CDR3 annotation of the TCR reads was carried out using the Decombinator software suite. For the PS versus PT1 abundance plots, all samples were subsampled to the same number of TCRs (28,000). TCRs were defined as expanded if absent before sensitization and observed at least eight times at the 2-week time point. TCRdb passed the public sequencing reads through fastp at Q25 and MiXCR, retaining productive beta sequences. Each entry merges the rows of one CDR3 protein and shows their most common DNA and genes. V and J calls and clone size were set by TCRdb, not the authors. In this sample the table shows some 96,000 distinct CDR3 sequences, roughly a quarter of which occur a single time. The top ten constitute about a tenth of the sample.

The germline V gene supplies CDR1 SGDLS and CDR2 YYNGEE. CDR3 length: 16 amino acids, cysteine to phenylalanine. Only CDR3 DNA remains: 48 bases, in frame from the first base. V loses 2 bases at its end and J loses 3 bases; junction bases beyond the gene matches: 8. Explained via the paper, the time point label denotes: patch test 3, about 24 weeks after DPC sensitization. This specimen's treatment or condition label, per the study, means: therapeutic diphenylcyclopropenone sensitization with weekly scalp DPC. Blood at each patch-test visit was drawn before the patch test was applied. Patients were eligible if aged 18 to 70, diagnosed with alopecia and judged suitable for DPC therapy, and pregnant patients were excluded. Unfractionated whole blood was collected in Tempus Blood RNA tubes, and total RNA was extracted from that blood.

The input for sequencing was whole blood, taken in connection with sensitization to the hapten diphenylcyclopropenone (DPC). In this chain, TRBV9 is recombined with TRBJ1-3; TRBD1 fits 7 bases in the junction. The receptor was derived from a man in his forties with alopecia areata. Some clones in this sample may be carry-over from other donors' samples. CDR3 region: CASSVGTETFGNTIYF. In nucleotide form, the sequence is TGTGCCAGCAGCGTCGGGACAGAAACCTTTGGAAACACCATATATTTT. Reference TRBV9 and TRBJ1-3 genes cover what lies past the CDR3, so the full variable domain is DSGVTQTPKHLITATGQRVTLRCSPRSGDLSVYWYQQSLDQGLQFLIQYYNGEERAKGNILERFSAQQFPDLHSELNLSSLELGDSALYFCASSVGTETFGNTIYFGEGSWLTVV.